This T cell receptor beta chain was profiled in a study of CD8 T cells in Susac syndrome. From blood CD8+ and CD4+ T cells, TCR beta sequences were generated. Negative isolation was used for CD8+ and CD4+ T cells, and FACS enrichment was applied to TEMRA cells. With random hexamers, about 0.45 to 1 ug RNA was reverse transcribed. Amplification of the TCR beta CDR3 was carried out by immunoSEQ multiplex PCR, which spanned a total of 54 Vbeta and 13 Jbeta segments. Using its own MiXCR run on the immunoSEQ multiplex PCR reads, TCRdb lists one record per CDR3 protein. This table has roughly 120,000 distinct CDR3 sequences, about 94% appearing once. The TCR comes from a human donor in good health. Sequenced material: CD4+ T cells from PBMCs.

CDR3 in amino acids: CSVELLGSVPGDYYGYTF. DNA of the CDR3: TGCAGCGTTGAACTCCTGGGTAGTGTGCCAGGAGACTACTATGGCTACACCTTC. The chain joins TRBV29-1 to TRBJ1-2; D remains unclear. With 2 bases removed from V and 3 bases from J, the gap between germline ends came to 25 bases. Germline CDR1 is SQVTM and CDR2 is ANQGSEA. CDR3 length: 18 residues.